The 22 T cell receptor beta chains reported below all come from one sample, sequenced in a study of blood T cell repertoires in COVID-19. Repertoires were generated with immunoSEQ multiplex PCR, while TCRdb's copy carries only in-frame clones and drops some. This sample carries about 170,000 clones, approximately 84% of them seen once, and the ten largest clones take roughly 3%. The specimen sequenced was peripheral blood. All receptors derive from a human donor with acute or convalescent COVID-19. The donor label of this sample is uncertain.

This chain links TRBV7-2 with TRBJ2-1; TRBD2 agrees at 10 bases. From germline, CDR1 is SGHTA and CDR2 FQGNSA. This CDR3 has 16 residues. V was pared by 4 bases and J by 7 bases, with 10 bases of the junction left unmatched. The CDR3, as DNA: TGTGCCAGCAGCTCCCATCCTAGCGGGAGAGGAAATGAGCAGTTCTTC. Translation gives CASSSHPSGRGNEQFF.

This chain connects TRBV7-2 to TRBJ1-2; no firm D call. Between the trimmed V and J ends, which lost 1 base and 7 bases, there was a span of 10 bases. Germline loops: CDR1 SGHTA, CDR2 FQGNSA. The CDR3 consists of 13 residues. The chain's CDR3 is CASSLDGLAGYTF. The CDR3 nucleotides are TGTGCCAGCAGCTTAGACGGACTGGCTGGCTACACCTTC.

The chain joins TRBV27 to TRBJ2-7; 9 positions agree with TRBD2. V was clipped by 0 bases and J by 3 bases; unmatched bases: 3. CDR3 size: 15 residues. Germline loops: CDR1 MNHEY, CDR2 SMNVEV (reference sequence). The CDR3 region has the DNA TGTGCCAGCAGTTTATCGCCTAGCGGGATCTACGAGCAGTACTTC. This encodes CASSLSPSGIYEQYF.

The table lists this clone with a few counts. The V gene is TRBV28, the J gene TRBJ2-1; 9 nucleotides align to TRBD2. The CDR3 is made up of 19 amino acids. CDR1 is MDHEN, CDR2 SYDVKM, per germline. With V trimmed by 5 bases and J by 2 bases, 16 bases remained unmatched. CDR3 in amino acids: CASSREGLRGGRAYNEQFF. The CDR3 DNA reads as TGTGCCAGCAGTAGAGAAGGGCTTAGGGGCGGGAGGGCCTACAATGAGCAGTTCTTC.

This rearrangement joins TRBV11-3 to TRBJ2-7; D not certain. Germline lookup yields CDR1 SGHNT and CDR2 YENEEA. The germline V and J ends were trimmed by 1 base and 6 bases, with 10 bases remaining between them. This CDR3 has 13 amino acids. CDR3 bases: TGTGCCAGCAGCTTAGCGAGGTTTGGCGAGCAGTACTTC. It codes for CASSLARFGEQYF.

V is TRBV6-6 and J is TRBJ2-6; 10 bases fit TRBD2. The V segment lost 5 bases and the J segment 0 bases; nucleotides outside the gene matches: 7. Germline V gene data show CDR1 as MNHNY and CDR2 as SVGAGI (reference sequence). There are 18 residues in the CDR3. In DNA, the CDR3 is TGTGCCAGCAGTCCTAAAGGACTAGCGGCCTCTGGGGCCAACGTCCTGACTTTC. It codes for CASSPKGLAASGANVLTF.

The chain links TRBV4-2 to TRBJ1-2; no reliable D call. Germline lookup yields CDR1 LGHNA and CDR2 YNFKEQ. V dropped 0 bases and J dropped 4 bases, with 12 bases sitting between them. The CDR3 totals 15 residues. CDR3 coding DNA: TGTGCCAGCAGCCAAGACCTCGGGGTCCCCTATGGCTACACCTTC. Its translation is CASSQDLGVPYGYTF.

V gene TRBV5-1 combines with J gene TRBJ2-5; no clear D. The CDR3 contains 11 residues. The germline CDR1 and CDR2 sequences are SGHRS and YFSETQ. V lost 4 bases, J lost 7 bases, and 8 bases lay in between. The CDR3 DNA reads TGCGCCAGCAGCCTAGACGGGACCCAGTACTTC. This translates into CASSLDGTQYF.

The chain is built from TRBV28 and TRBJ2-7; 8 positions agree with TRBD1. V was pared by 6 bases and J by 3 bases, with 10 bases of the junction left unmatched. Germline V lookup: CDR1 MDHEN, CDR2 SYDVKM. The CDR3 has 15 residues. Here the CDR3 reads CASSPLRDRYYEQYF. DNA of the CDR3: TGTGCCAGCAGCCCCCTCCGGGACAGGTACTACGAGCAGTACTTC.

The rearrangement joins TRBV19 to TRBJ2-7; tentatively, D is TRBD2 (6 bases). V lost 3 bases and J 4 bases, leaving 16 bases between the germline ends. This CDR3 contains 15 residues. Germline CDR1 and CDR2: LNHDA and SQIVND (reference sequence). This chain's CDR3 is CASSIRGNRYYEQYF. In nucleotides, the CDR3 is TGTGCCAGTAGTATTCGCGGGAACCGATATTACGAGCAGTACTTC.

In this sample, this clone turned up once. The chain has TRBV27 and TRBJ1-1, with D uncertain. Trimming removed 3 bases from V and 4 bases from J, with 9 bases in between. The length of the CDR3 is 13 residues. Germline CDR1 and CDR2: MNHEY and SMNVEV (reference sequence). The CDR3 loop is CASSLIFGTEAFF. The CDR3 DNA reads TGTGCCAGCAGTTTGATATTCGGCACTGAAGCTTTCTTT.

The rearrangement uses TRBV6-1 and TRBJ2-4; no clear D. This CDR3 contains 14 residues. The germline V gene has CDR1 MNHNS and CDR2 SASEGT. Trimming shortened V by 3 bases and J by 0 bases, and 6 bases separated the two germline ends. This CDR3 reads CASSERLAKNIQYF. The CDR3 coding sequence is TGTGCCAGCAGTGAGCGCCTAGCCAAAAACATTCAGTACTTC.

The chain is built from TRBV6-6 and TRBJ2-7; 9 bases align to TRBD1. The junction had 2 bases not matched to a gene; V was cut back by 2 bases and J by 3 bases. This CDR3 is built from 14 residues. Germline CDR1 is MNHNY and CDR2 is SVGAGI (reference sequence). The CDR3 sequence is CASSYGQGFYEQYF. For the CDR3, the DNA is TGTGCCAGCAGTTACGGACAGGGGTTCTACGAGCAGTACTTC.

The chain employs TRBV3-1 (or the pseudogene TRBV3-2) and TRBJ2-1; D unclear. This CDR3 spans 14 amino acids. The ends were cut back, 1 base at V and 7 bases at J, with 11 bases in the middle. Germline V gene lookup returns CDR1 LGHDT and CDR2 YNNKEL (reference sequence). This CDR3 reads CASSQAGPVNEQFF. CDR3 coding DNA: TGTGCCAGCAGCCAAGCTGGGCCCGTGAATGAGCAGTTCTTC.

The table lists this clone with a count of one. CDR3 sequence: CASSLGQLQANTGELFF. The CDR3, as DNA: TGTGCCAGCAGCTTAGGGCAGCTCCAGGCGAACACCGGGGAGCTGTTTTTT. V gene TRBV7-9 combines with J gene TRBJ2-2, with D unclear. CDR1 and CDR2 from the germline V gene are SEHNR and FQNEAQ (reference sequence). The V and J ends lost 1 base and 0 bases respectively, with 12 bases between them. The CDR3 is 17 amino acids. Full variable domain (remainder filled in from reference TRBV7-9 and TRBJ2-2): DTGVSQNPRHKITKRGQNVTFRCDPISEHNRLYWYRQTLGQGPEFLTYFQNEAQLEKSRLLSDRFSAERPKGSFSTLEIQRTEQGDSAMYLCASSLGQLQANTGELFFGEGSRLTVL.

The chain recombines TRBV2 with TRBJ2-7; 7 bases fit TRBD1. V dropped 10 bases and J dropped 5; count of bases not matched to a gene: 5. Germline loops: CDR1 SNHLY, CDR2 FYNNEI. The CDR3 sequence is 11 residues long. The CDR3 is CATRQGNEQYF. The CDR3 bases are TGTGCCACTAGACAGGGCAACGAGCAGTACTTC. Based on the CDR3 plus reference TRBV2 and TRBJ2-7, the full variable domain is EPEVTQTPSHQVTQMGQEVILRCVPISNHLYFYWYRQILGQKVEFLVSFYNNEISEKSEIFDDQFSVERPDGSNFTLKIRSTKLEDSAMYFCATRQGNEQYFGPGTRLTVT.

V is TRBV7-3 and J is TRBJ2-5, with D perhaps matching TRBD1 (6 bases). V gave up 1 base and J gave up 5 bases, with 11 bases separating them. Germline CDR1 reads SGHTA; CDR2 reads FQGTGA. This CDR3 spans 14 amino acids. In nucleotides, the CDR3 is TGTGCCAGCAGCTTAAGAAGGCAGGGGGAGACCCAGTACTTC. Amino acid sequence: CASSLRRQGETQYF.

The chain joins TRBV30 to TRBJ2-7; the D gene is possibly TRBD2 (6 bases). CDR3 size: 15 residues. Germline CDR1 is GTSNPN and CDR2 is SVGIG (reference sequence). Trimming pared 0 bases from V and 6 bases from J, leaving 18 bases between. The CDR3 loop is CAWSVTGTGASEQYF. The CDR3 DNA follows: TGTGCCTGGAGTGTTACCGGGACTGGGGCCTCCGAGCAGTACTTC. Full variable domain (outside the CDR3, taken from reference TRBV30 and TRBJ2-7): SQTIHQWPATLVQPVGSPLSLECTVEGTSNPNLYWYRQAAGRGLQLLFYSVGIGQISSEVPQNLSASRPQDRQFILSSKKLLLSDSGFYLCAWSVTGTGASEQYFGPGTRLTVT.

This clone was seen a handful of times. The chain has TRBV21-1 and TRBJ2-7; TRBD1 reflects the table's D call only, with no check against the DNA. TRBV21-1 corresponds to a pseudogene. The CDR3 has 13 residues. The chain's CDR3 is CASSRTGTYEQYF. The CDR3 region has the DNA TGTGCCAGCAGCCGGACAGGAACCTACGAGCAGTACTTC.

The V call is TRBV13, the J call TRBJ1-2; 8 nucleotides match TRBD1. This CDR3 contains 15 residues. Germline V gene sequence: CDR1 PRHDT, CDR2 FYEKMQ (reference sequence). V lost 4 bases to trimming and J lost 4 bases; unmatched junction nucleotides: 8. The DNA for the CDR3 is TGTGCCAGCAGCTACCGGACAGGGCGGGCCTATGGCTACACCTTC. This gives the protein CASSYRTGRAYGYTF.

The rearrangement links TRBV28 to TRBJ1-2; tentative D call: TRBD1 (5 bases). The CDR3 sequence is 13 residues long. V lost 11 bases to trimming and J lost 3 bases, with 16 bases between them. Per germline, CDR1 MDHEN and CDR2 SYDVKM. This CDR3 is CASSKQAYYGYTF. The DNA of the CDR3 is TGTGCCTCGTCAAAACAGGCCTACTATGGCTACACCTTC.

This clone was seen a few times. The chain has TRBV29-1 and TRBJ2-7; the D gene is possibly TRBD1 (6 bases). Trimming pared 4 bases from V and 0 bases from J, leaving 13 bases between. In germline, CDR1 is SQVTM, CDR2 ANQGSEA. This CDR3 has 14 residues. DNA of the CDR3: TGCAGCGTTGGTAGGGACACCGACTCCTACGAGCAGTACTTC. This translates into CSVGRDTDSYEQYF.